The rows below give T cell receptor beta chains drawn from one sample of a study of Graves' ophthalmopathy and Graves' hyperthyroidism. Each CDR3 protein is one row after TCRdb ran MiXCR on the multiplex PCR reads. The data contain around 660,000 distinct CDR3 sequences, roughly 41% of them singletons. The specimen sequenced was peripheral blood. These receptor sequences come from an adult man with Graves' ophthalmopathy. The conserved cysteine and the conserved F or W are not part of the CDR3 here. The order of the fields is J gene, CDR3 length, V gene, CDR3 protein.

>TRBJ1-5|15|TRBV7-8
ASSLAGGGNGNQPQH
>.|8|TRBV29-1
SVDSNEQF
>TRBJ1-5|11|TRBV12-3/TRBV12-4
ASTPGQGQPQH
>TRBJ1-5|15|TRBV24-1
ATSPYGQGLGNQPQH
>TRBJ1-6|13|TRBV20-1
SAKGRDGNNSPLH
>TRBJ1-5|13|TRBV7-9
ASSRTQGAGQPQH
>TRBJ1-2|12|TRBV2
ASSEGMMGYGYT
>TRBJ2-6|13|TRBV10-3
TISGEGSGANVLT
>TRBJ1-2|13|TRBV19
AWSPFRTGAHGYT
>TRBJ1-3|12|TRBV14
ASSQVRGGNTIY
>TRBJ2-7|10|TRBV2
ASRPPSYEQY
>TRBJ2-5|16|TRBV25-1
ASTRARGGQVAVRGQY
>TRBJ2-5|12|TRBV7-4
ASSPRQNQETQY
>TRBJ1-2|10|TRBV10-2
ASTTANYGYT
>TRBJ2-7|14|TRBV15
ATSSDRGSHSYEQY
>TRBJ1-6|12|TRBV12-3/TRBV12-4
ASTPSSYNSPLH
>TRBJ1-1|14|TRBV5-6
ASSLDSGFIGTEAF
>TRBJ2-7|11|TRBV19
ASSTRTGYEQY
>TRBJ2-2|11|TRBV12-3/TRBV12-4
ASSLIRTGELF
>TRBJ2-7|12|TRBV7-6
ASSLGQGGVEQY
>TRBJ2-2|14|TRBV19
ASSTIVPANTGELF
>TRBJ2-5|12|TRBV6-5
ASSSGGWQETQY
>TRBJ1-1|14|TRBV7-2
ASSLGTWTLNTEAF
>TRBJ1-2|11|TRBV2
ASSVAVNYGYT
>TRBJ1-2|12|TRBV25-1
ASSSVGQGNGYT
>TRBJ1-6|12|TRBV19
ASSGTGGASPLH
>TRBJ1-5|11|TRBV2
ASSLRENQPQH
>TRBJ2-5|14|TRBV9
ASSVYREFLQETQY
>TRBJ1-1|10|TRBV5-1
ASDAGVSEAF
>TRBJ2-7|12|TRBV6-1
ASSARRGQGEQY
>TRBJ1-1|9|TRBV12-3/TRBV12-4
ASRTTTEAF
>TRBJ1-3|13|TRBV10-3
AISYSSSSGNTIY
>TRBJ2-2|13|TRBV7-6
ASRGGTANTGELF
>TRBJ1-2|11|TRBV10-3
AIWGQGRPGYT
>TRBJ1-5|12|TRBV2
ASSRGQGSVAQH
>TRBJ2-7|8|TRBV2
ASKLASEY
>TRBJ1-1|12|TRBV7-9
ASSLVQGISEAF
>TRBJ1-5|17|TRBV12-3/TRBV12-4
ASQFNVGTGDYSNQPQH
>TRBJ1-2|11|TRBV5-1
ASSPMGPYGYT
>TRBJ2-7|13|TRBV15
ATSSERDPSYEQY
>TRBJ2-7|16|TRBV7-9
ASSRDYGGGQGGYEQY
>TRBJ2-7|14|TRBV25-1
ASSANSRTGPYEQY